This entry concerns a single T cell receptor (beta chain). A quantity of about 0.5 to 1 ug RNA underwent reverse transcription using random hexamers. TCRdb re-derived calls from the immunoSEQ multiplex PCR reads in MiXCR, one entry per CDR3 protein. The table has around 180,000 distinct CDR3 sequences, 85% to 95% seen once; the top ten hold roughly 0.16%. This entry belongs to a study of CD8 T cells in Susac syndrome. TEMRA cells were enriched by FACS, while CD8+ and CD4+ T cells were obtained through a negative isolation that was performed magnetically. This CDR3 region has 12 residues. Germline V gene sequence: CDR1 SQVTM, CDR2 ANQGSEA. Trimming shortened V by 1 base and J by 3 bases, and 7 bases separated the two germline ends.

The sequence was obtained from a human donor with multiple sclerosis. This rearrangement joins TRBV29-1 to TRBJ2-7; D not certain. Sample: CD8+ T cells from PBMCs. The CDR3 DNA follows: TGCAGCGTTGAAGCCGGCCTCTACGAGCAGTACTTC. Translation gives CSVEAGLYEQYF.